This entry features one TCR beta chain sequence. This entry belongs to a study of shared T cell receptors in the human thymus. Germline CDR1 reads SGHNT; CDR2 reads YYREEE (reference sequence). V dropped 6 bases and J dropped 5; count of bases not matched to a gene: 9. CDR3 length: 14 amino acids. Clones were read by immunoSEQ multiplex PCR, and TCRdb kept only the in-frame ones, dropping some. The sample holds almost 550,000 clones, about 80% seen once. This sample also belongs to another study, concerning human thymus T cells. That work adds: Corrective surgery for congenital heart defects was being performed on the healthy Finnish infants who served as donors. The thymus tissue came from resections taken during corrective heart surgery. Seemingly biased V and J gene usage marked thymic and blood repertoires. Related research described strongly overlapping thymic repertoires in unrelated people.

This clonotype originated in a boy under two years old with a congenital heart defect. The source material was thymocytes. The chain employs TRBV5-4 and TRBJ2-7; 9 bases match TRBD2. CDR3 sequence (DNA): TGTGCCAGCACCCCCCGCGGGAGGGCCCACGAGCAGTACTTC. Translation: CASTPRGRAHEQYF.